The clone carrying this T cell receptor beta chain was counted ten times or more. No antigen is known for it. One end of the junction varies from germline; a read error may be responsible. It was RNA transcripts that yielded the amplified TCR beta CDR3 regions. First-round RT-PCR targeting the TCR CDR3 was performed with the HTBI primer set. In TCRdb, the multiplex PCR reads were re-called with MiXCR into one record per CDR3 protein. The sample has hundreds of thousands of distinct CDR3 sequences, more than 15% seen once. The data stem from a study of T cells in Graves' hyperthyroidism and ophthalmopathy. Study observations and caveats: Patients with ophthalmopathy were separated from those with stable hyperthyroidism by a 13 V-J model.

In the ophthalmopathy cohort, Clinical Activity Score was at least 3, NOSPECS grade at least 4, and duration under 3 months. Patients with uncontrolled infections, other autoimmune diseases, pregnancy or lactation were excluded. Used for diagnoses were clinical symptoms, serum thyroxine and TRAb, thyroid ultrasound and orbital computed tomography. This CDR3 spans 15 amino acids. Germline CDR1 is DFQATT and CDR2 is SNEGSKA (reference sequence). This sequence was found in a woman between 35 and 50 years old with Graves' ophthalmopathy. Source material: blood. V usage is TRBV20-1 and J usage is TRBJ1-2; possible D gene TRBD1, 5 bases. This chain's CDR3 is CSAREGLGGVYGSTF. The DNA for the CDR3 is TGCAGTGCTAGAGAAGGACTGGGGGGTGTCTATGGCTCCACCTTC.